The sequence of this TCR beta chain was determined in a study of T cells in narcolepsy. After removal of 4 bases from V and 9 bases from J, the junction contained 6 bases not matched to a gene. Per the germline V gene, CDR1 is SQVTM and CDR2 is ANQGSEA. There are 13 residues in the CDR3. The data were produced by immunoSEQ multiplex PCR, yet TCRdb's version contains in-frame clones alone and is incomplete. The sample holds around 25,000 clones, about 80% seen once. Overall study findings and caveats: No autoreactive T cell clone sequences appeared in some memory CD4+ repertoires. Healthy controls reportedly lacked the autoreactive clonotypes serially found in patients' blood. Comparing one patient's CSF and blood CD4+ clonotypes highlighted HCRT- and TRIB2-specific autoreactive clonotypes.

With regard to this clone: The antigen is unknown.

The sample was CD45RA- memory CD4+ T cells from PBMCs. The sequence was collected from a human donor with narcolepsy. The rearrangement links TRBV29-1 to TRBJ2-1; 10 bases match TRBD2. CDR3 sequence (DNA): TGCAGCGTTGGGTTAGCGGGAGGAGTTGAGCAGTTCTTC. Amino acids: CSVGLAGGVEQFF.